These 27 T cell receptor beta chains were all obtained from the same sample, sequenced in a study of blood T cells in healthy people across ages. The authors ran a second PCR of 7 to 11 cycles using a sample-barcoded 5' primer and a J-beta primer mix. Using its own MiXCR run on the 5' RACE reads, TCRdb lists one record per CDR3 protein. The repertoire consists of about a million distinct CDR3 sequences, with roughly 51% occurring once and the leading ten covering about a fifth. Specimen: blood. Receptors originate from a woman in her fifties or sixties in good health.

This chain joins TRBV5-1 and TRBJ1-2; TRBD1 aligns across 7 bases. Germline V CDR1 and CDR2: SGHRS, YFSETQ. There are 15 residues in the CDR3. Trimming removed 5 bases from V and 0 bases from J; junction bases left unmatched: 7. CDR3 coding DNA: TGCGCCAGCAGGCCCTCCACAGGGGCTAACTATGGCTACACCTTC. Protein: CASRPSTGANYGYTF.

The rearrangement joins TRBV6-2 or TRBV6-3 to TRBJ2-7, with D tentatively TRBD1 or TRBD2 (5 bases each). Deletions cut 2 bases from V and 2 bases from J, with 10 bases between. CDR1 is MNHEY, CDR2 SVGEGT, per germline. CDR3 size: 14 residues. The CDR3 region has the DNA TGTGCCAGCAGTTACCGGGACGTCACCTACGAGCAGTACTTC. Translated, it gives CASSYRDVTYEQYF.

The chain joins TRBV6-1 to TRBJ2-1; D is perhaps TRBD1 (7 bases). The DNA matches TRBJ2-7 better at its end, which makes the J call doubtful. Germline values: CDR1 MNHNS, CDR2 SASEGT. The CDR3 consists of 14 residues. CDR3: CASSSFQGGYEQYF. The CDR3 DNA reads TGTGCCAGCAGTTCATTCCAGGGGGGATACGAGCAGTACTTC.

Comment on this clonotype: Just one base apart from a much larger clone, this may be a read error. The rearrangement uses TRBV20-1 and TRBJ2-5, with 8 bases lining up with TRBD2. The CDR3 is made up of 14 amino acids. In germline, CDR1 is DFQATT, CDR2 SNEGSKA (reference sequence). The CDR3 DNA sequence: TGCAGTGCCCCCCGGGGGGGTTCCCAAGGGACCCAGTACTTC. Translation gives CSAPRGGSQGTQYF.

This clonotype came up a few times. The chain links TRBV29-1 to TRBJ2-2; D not certain. The CDR3 is 14 residues long. Trimming shortened V by 6 bases and J by 0 bases, and 11 bases separated the two germline ends. Germline loops: CDR1 SQVTM, CDR2 ANQGSEA. Here the CDR3 reads CSVIQQANTGELFF. Written as DNA, the CDR3 is TGCAGCGTAATTCAACAAGCGAACACCGGGGAGCTGTTTTTT.

This clonotype was seen only a few times. The rearrangement links TRBV2 to TRBJ2-3; D unclear. The V end lost 5 bases, the J end lost 2 bases, and 8 bases lay between the germline ends. Germline-derived CDR1 and CDR2 are SNHLY and FYNNEI. CDR3 size: 13 residues. This CDR3 reads CASSSQTTDTQYF. In DNA, the CDR3 is TGTGCCAGCAGTTCCCAGACCACAGATACGCAGTATTTT.

This chain joins TRBV20-1 and TRBJ2-7, with 10 nucleotides matching TRBD1. CDR3 length: 14 amino acids. The germline CDR1 and CDR2 sequences are DFQATT and SNEGSKA (reference sequence). Germline trimming cut 6 bases from V and 5 bases from J; bases unmatched to any gene: 10. For the CDR3, the DNA is TGCAGTGCGCTTTCCGGGACAGGGGCCCACGAGCAGTACTTC. Translating it yields CSALSGTGAHEQYF.

This clonotype occurred a few times. The V call is TRBV15, the J call TRBJ2-3; no reliable D call. Germline V gene sequence: CDR1 LNHNV, CDR2 YYDKDF (reference sequence). Trimming stripped 1 base from V and 4 bases from J, with 9 bases between. This CDR3 has 14 amino acids. The CDR3 coding sequence is TGTGCCACCAGCAGAGTCCCTTACGCAGATACGCAGTATTTT. Amino acids: CATSRVPYADTQYF.

This clonotype was detected a few times. This CDR3 reads CASSQLLWDTQYF. CDR3 DNA: TGTGCCAGCAGCCAATTGTTGTGGGATACGCAGTATTTT. This chain links TRBV14 with TRBJ2-3; no reliable D call. The V end lost 2 bases, the J end lost 6 bases, and 9 bases lay between the germline ends. Looked up from germline, CDR1 is SGHDN and CDR2 is FVKESK. The CDR3 contains 13 residues.

This clonotype was counted many times. The CDR3 region has the DNA TGTGCCAGCAGCCAGGGGGCAGGGGGCACCTACGAGCAGTACTTC. Encoded protein: CASSQGAGGTYEQYF. The gene calls are TRBV7-2 and TRBJ2-7; TRBD1 agrees at 8 bases. Germline values: CDR1 SGHTA, CDR2 FQGNSA. The V segment lost 5 bases and the J segment 2 bases; nucleotides outside the gene matches: 8. The CDR3 totals 15 residues.

Concerning this clonotype itself: Because the CDR3's place on the DNA is in doubt, the DNA is left out and the CDR3 is given as listed by TCRdb. This chain joins TRBV6-2 or TRBV6-3 and TRBJ2-4; the table's D call TRBD2 went unverified against the DNA. Looked up from germline, CDR1 is MNHEY and CDR2 is SVGEGT. The CDR3 length is 16 residues, termini included. The CDR3 sequence: CASTSGRIAGSYEQYF.

The rearrangement links TRBV4-1 to TRBJ1-2, with TRBD1 as a possible D gene (5 bases). The V end was cut by 4 bases, the J end by 4 bases, with 16 bases between. The CDR3 is 15 amino acids. Germline V gene sequence: CDR1 MGHRA, CDR2 YSYEKL. The CDR3: CASSPPVGDGYGYTF. The CDR3 nucleotides are TGCGCCAGCAGCCCTCCCGTAGGGGACGGCTATGGCTACACCTTC.

The table lists this clonotype with a few counts. This chain connects TRBV10-3 to TRBJ2-7, with 7 positions matching TRBD1. With V trimmed by 6 bases and J by 0 bases, 5 bases remained unmatched. The CDR3 covers 14 residues. Looked up from germline, CDR1 is ENHRY and CDR2 is SYGVKD. CDR3 DNA: TGTGCCATCAGCTGGGACAGACTCTCCTACGAGCAGTACTTC. Protein: CAISWDRLSYEQYF.

V gene TRBV20-1 combines with J gene TRBJ2-3, with 7 bases lining up with TRBD2. V shed 4 bases and J 2 bases; nucleotides not matched to a gene: 6. Germline V CDR1 and CDR2: DFQATT, SNEGSKA (reference sequence). This CDR3 has 14 amino acids. The CDR3 protein is CSAKKSGTTDTQYF. In nucleotides, the CDR3 is TGCAGTGCTAAAAAGAGCGGGACCACAGATACGCAGTATTTT.

The chain has TRBV7-9 and TRBJ1-4; D gene uncertain. V lost 4 bases to trimming and J lost 6 bases, with 12 bases between them. Germline V gene lookup returns CDR1 SEHNR and CDR2 FQNEAQ (reference sequence). The CDR3 runs 14 residues. The CDR3 DNA sequence: TGTGCCAGCAGCTCCTGGAGGGCGGATGAAAAACTGTTTTTT. Its translation is CASSSWRADEKLFF.

The rearrangement uses TRBV6-1 and TRBJ2-4; D may be TRBD2 (5 bases). The CDR3 consists of 16 residues. Germline V lookup: CDR1 MNHNS, CDR2 SASEGT. V lost 4 bases to trimming and J lost 5 bases, with 18 bases between them. In nucleotides, the CDR3 is TGTGCCAGCAGTGTCCTGACCGTCACCGGGGAAAACATTCAGTACTTC. Amino acid sequence: CASSVLTVTGENIQYF.

The V gene is TRBV2, the J gene TRBJ1-2; tentative D call: TRBD1 (5 bases). From germline, CDR1 is SNHLY and CDR2 FYNNEI. The ends were cut back, 2 bases at V and 10 bases at J, with 20 bases in the middle. This CDR3 contains 15 residues. In DNA form, the CDR3 reads TGTGCCAGCAGTGAAAATCTAGGGGCCTTATCTGACTACACCTTC. It specifies CASSENLGALSDYTF. The full variable domain, completed using reference TRBV2 and TRBJ1-2, is EPEVTQTPSHQVTQMGQEVILRCVPISNHLYFYWYRQILGQKVEFLVSFYNNEISEKSEIFDDQFSVERPDGSNFTLKIRSTKLEDSAMYFCASSENLGALSDYTFGSGTRLTVV.

The chain couples TRBV7-9 to TRBJ2-5; D is uncertain. Per the germline V gene, CDR1 is SEHNR and CDR2 is FQNEAQ (reference sequence). Trimming stripped 5 bases from V and 11 bases from J, with 15 bases between. The CDR3 has 12 amino acids. The CDR3 here is CASSPLGGEQYF. The CDR3, as DNA: TGTGCCAGCAGCCCGTTGGGTGGAGAGCAGTACTTC.

This sequence joins TRBV20-1 and TRBJ1-5, with D hard to call. CDR1 DFQATT and CDR2 SNEGSKA come from the germline V gene (reference sequence). The V end lost 2 bases, the J end lost 5 bases, and 19 bases lay between the germline ends. The CDR3 length is 16 residues. The CDR3 spells CSARFPPGNVDQPQHF. CDR3 bases: TGCAGTGCTAGATTCCCACCCGGGAACGTCGATCAGCCCCAGCATTTT.

Only a few counts were recorded for this clonotype. This chain links TRBV4-2 with TRBJ2-1; TRBD2 is a possible D gene (6 bases). Germline CDR1 and CDR2: LGHNA and YNFKEQ. The V end was cut by 7 bases, the J end by 6 bases, with 31 bases between. The CDR3 covers 19 residues. CDR3 coding DNA: TGTGCCAGCAACCTCTTAGGGTCTAGCGCCCTCCTTGAATCCAATGAGCAGTTCTTC. It specifies CASNLLGSSALLESNEQFF.

In the case of this clonotype: This clone may be a read error of a much larger clone one base away. V is TRBV10-3 and J is TRBJ2-6; unclear D gene. The germline gives CDR1 ENHRY, CDR2 SYGVKD. The CDR3 totals 14 residues. CDR3 coding DNA: TGTGCCATCATTGAGCCAACTGGGGCCAACGTCCTGACTTTC. It encodes CAIIEPTGANVLTF.

The chain joins TRBV7-9 to TRBJ2-5, with 8 bases that match TRBD1. V shed 7 bases, J shed 5 bases, and the junction held 9 bases outside the gene matches. From germline, CDR1 is SEHNR and CDR2 FQNEAQ (reference sequence). This CDR3 contains 14 residues. CDR3 residues: CASKTGARGETQYF. The CDR3 nucleotides are TGTGCCAGCAAGACAGGGGCCCGAGGGGAGACCCAGTACTTC.

The chain couples TRBV4-2 to TRBJ2-1; TRBD2 is a possible D gene (5 bases). Per the germline V gene, CDR1 is LGHNA and CDR2 is YNFKEQ. V lost 0 bases and J lost 3, with 9 bases in between. The CDR3 is 15 amino acids. CDR3 coding DNA: TGTGCCAGCAGCCAAGAAACTAGTTACTACAATGAGCAGTTCTTC. Its translation: CASSQETSYYNEQFF.

This chain connects TRBV6-5 to TRBJ2-1, with D unclear. The ends were cut back, 6 bases at V and 6 bases at J, with 9 bases in the middle. The germline V gene encodes CDR1 MNHEY and CDR2 SVGAGI. This CDR3 region has 12 residues. The CDR3 DNA follows: TGTGCCAGCAGAGCTTCGGCCAATGAGCAGTTCTTC. Translation: CASRASANEQFF.

This clonotype was seen only a few times. The rearrangement joins TRBV6-2 or TRBV6-3 to TRBJ2-2, with D hard to call. Per germline, CDR1 MNHEY and CDR2 SVGEGT. This CDR3 is built from 14 residues. V shed 6 bases and J shed 3 bases, with 11 bases lying between them. The CDR3 nucleotides are TGTGCCAGCAGCCTCTTACTTTACACCGGGGAGCTGTTTTTT. This codes for CASSLLLYTGELFF.

For the CDR3, the DNA is TGTGCCAGCACACCCGACAGGGTCACAGATACGCAGTATTTT. Its protein product is CASTPDRVTDTQYF. V is TRBV2 and J is TRBJ2-3, with TRBD1 identical over 7 bases. V shed 7 bases and J 2 bases; nucleotides not matched to a gene: 6. The CDR3 consists of 14 residues. Germline lookup yields CDR1 SNHLY and CDR2 FYNNEI.

The chain employs TRBV28 and TRBJ2-7, with TRBD1 matching 9 bases. Trimming took 5 bases from V and 7 from J; bases not matched to a gene: 9. Germline loops: CDR1 MDHEN, CDR2 SYDVKM. The CDR3 runs 14 residues. DNA for the CDR3: TGTGCCAGCAGTCGACAGGGGGGTACGGGAGAGCAGTACTTC. Translation gives CASSRQGGTGEQYF.